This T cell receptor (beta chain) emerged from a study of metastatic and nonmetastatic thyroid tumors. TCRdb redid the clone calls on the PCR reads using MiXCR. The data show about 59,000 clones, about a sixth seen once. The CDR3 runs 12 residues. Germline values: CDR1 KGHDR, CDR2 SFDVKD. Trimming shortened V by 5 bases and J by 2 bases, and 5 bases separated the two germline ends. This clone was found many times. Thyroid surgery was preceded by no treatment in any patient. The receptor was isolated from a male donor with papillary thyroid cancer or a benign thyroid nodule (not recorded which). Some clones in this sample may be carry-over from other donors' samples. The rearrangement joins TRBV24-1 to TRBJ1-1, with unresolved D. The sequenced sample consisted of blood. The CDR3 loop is CATSGINTEAFF. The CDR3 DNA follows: TGTGCCACCAGTGGGATTAACACTGAAGCTTTCTTT.